A selection of T cell receptor beta chains follows, all from one sample in a study of CD8+ T cells in alopecia areata. Profiling relied on immunoSEQ multiplex PCR, and the TCRdb table lists in-frame clones only, not all of them. The table has fewer than 250,000 clones, less than 65% seen once. The sequences come from CD4+ T cells sorted from blood, collected at week 24, from a patient treated with tofacitinib. These receptors originate from a human donor with alopecia areata. Each CDR3 is given with its conserved first and last residue.

>TRBJ2-7|TRBV6-1
CASKGVLEQYF
>TRBJ2-1|TRBV29-1
CSVAQDPYYNEQFF
>TRBJ2-6|TRBV7-2
CASTYKDRFANVLTF
>TRBJ1-2|TRBV29-1
CSVATTGVNFFTF
>TRBJ1-2|TRBV6-5
CASSRGTGDYSGYTF
>TRBJ1-1|TRBV30
CAWREQQNTEAFF
>TRBJ2-7|TRBV10-3
CAISDEPGHEQYF
>TRBJ1-1|TRBV29-1
CSAQDGNTEAFF
>TRBJ1-1|TRBV23-1
CASSPGTGMNTEAFF
>TRBJ2-2|TRBV5-1
CASSLAGTLTGELFF
>TRBJ1-2|TRBV6-5
CASSRDINYGYTF
>TRBJ1-6|TRBV29-1
CSVATGTGNSPLHF
>TRBJ1-5|TRBV5-5
CASSFGTGDNQPQHF
>TRBJ2-7|TRBV6-5
CASSFGTPIYEQYF
>TRBJ2-7|TRBV29-1
CSINSGHPAEQYF
>TRBJ2-2|TRBV25-1
CASRVSSNTGELFF
>TRBJ2-2|TRBV10-3
CATSRDPANTGELFF
>TRBJ2-5|TRBV5-1
CASSLAGNTQETQYF
>TRBJ1-6|TRBV7-2
CASSSRANNSPLHF
>TRBJ1-1|TRBV30
CAWTVWGSTEAFF
>TRBJ1-1|TRBV29-1
CSVRAALMNTEAFF
>TRBJ1-1|TRBV4-3
CASSQGRATEAFF
>TRBJ1-1|TRBV29-1
CSVLKRDTTEAFF
>TRBJ2-5|TRBV13
CASSSRAGRLQETQYF
>TRBJ1-1|TRBV29-1
CSVQQGIGTEAFF
>TRBJ1-5|TRBV7-2
CASSGDRGDQPQHF
>TRBJ1-5|TRBV7-9
CASSPRQGRQPQHF
>TRBJ2-1|TRBV30
CAWSIKEQFF
>TRBJ1-2|TRBV7-8
CASSRNRGNYGYTF
>TRBJ1-2|TRBV6-1
CASSESGGGYGYTF
>TRBJ1-1|TRBV6-5
CASSYGTEAFF